These 20 T cell receptor beta chains were sequenced from one sample in a study of regulatory T cells in long-lasting Graves disease. Arm-PCR of CDR3 regions and iRepertoire HTBI primers were the basis on which TCR beta libraries were built. TCRdb re-derived calls from the multiplex PCR reads in MiXCR, one entry per CDR3 protein. Seen here are around 400,000 distinct CDR3 sequences, around 22% observed once, and the top ten hold about 27%. Time point specified: persistent/refractory GD, antithyroid drugs over 5 years with positive TRAb. PBMCs were the source of the RNA used for TCR sequencing. The sequences come from peripheral blood mononuclear cells (PBMCs), collected when the disease was refractory, from a patient treated with antithyroid drugs. The receptors come from a female donor with Graves disease.

This clonotype has just a few counts. This rearrangement joins TRBV6-1 to TRBJ2-7; tentatively, D is TRBD1 (6 bases). The CDR3 is 14 residues long. The V and J ends lost 3 bases and 3 bases respectively, with 12 bases between them. Germline-derived CDR1 and CDR2 are MNHNS and SASEGT. CDR3 coding DNA: TGTGCCAGCAGTGACAGGGGAACTCTCTACGAGCAGTACTTC. This encodes CASSDRGTLYEQYF.

The chain uses TRBV30 and TRBJ2-7; 8 bases map to TRBD1. The CDR3 runs 13 residues. Germline V gene sequence: CDR1 GTSNPN, CDR2 SVGIG (reference sequence). V was clipped by 4 bases and J by 4 bases; unmatched bases: 6. The CDR3 DNA reads TGTGCCTGGAATAGACAGGGGAGGTACGAGCAGTACTTC. Encoded protein: CAWNRQGRYEQYF.

About this clonotype itself: The junction shows a germline mismatch at one end, possibly a read error. CDR3 sequence (DNA): TGTGCCAGCAGCAAAGAGGGACAGGCGAGCTACAAGCAGTACTTC. It encodes CASSKEGQASYKQYF. J is TRBJ2-7 and V is TRBV7-9; TRBD1 agrees at 8 bases. The CDR3 sequence is 15 residues long. The germline V gene has CDR1 SEHNR and CDR2 FQNEAQ (reference sequence).

Only a few counts were recorded for this clonotype. The chain joins TRBV7-2 to TRBJ2-7; 16 nucleotides agree with TRBD2. Per germline, CDR1 SGHTA and CDR2 FQGNSA. With 5 bases clipped from V and 12 bases from J, the junction kept 10 bases outside the gene matches. This CDR3 has 15 amino acids. This CDR3 is CASSLDGTSGRVLYF. DNA of the CDR3: TGTGCCAGCAGCCTGGATGGGACTAGCGGGAGGGTTCTGTACTTC.

V usage is TRBV29-1 and J usage is TRBJ1-4; maybe TRBD1 (5 bases). CDR1 SQVTM and CDR2 ANQGSEA come from the germline V gene. V was clipped by 8 bases and J by 4 bases, with 14 bases between them. The CDR3 extends over 13 amino acids. This CDR3 reads CSSRDGVNEKLFF. CDR3 DNA sequence: TGCAGCTCCCGGGACGGGGTTAATGAAAAACTGTTTTTT.

J is TRBJ2-2 and V is TRBV5-1; weak D call: TRBD1 (5 bases). CDR1 is SGHRS and CDR2 is YFSETQ in the germline V gene. With 2 bases removed from V and 0 bases from J, the gap between germline ends came to 17 bases. The CDR3 loop spans 18 amino acids. The CDR3 DNA reads as TGCGCCAGCAGCTTCCGTCTTGACAGTCAATCGAACACCGGGGAGCTGTTTTTT. Amino acid sequence: CASSFRLDSQSNTGELFF.

This clonotype was seen many times. The chain recombines TRBV20-1 with TRBJ2-7, with TRBD1 identical over 7 bases. Losses at the gene ends were 6 bases for V and 0 bases for J; bases not matched to a gene: 5. The CDR3 runs to 13 residues. Germline V lookup: CDR1 DFQATT, CDR2 SNEGSKA (reference sequence). The CDR3 coding sequence is TGCAGTGCCCTGAGGGACAGCTCCTACGAGCAGTACTTC. Amino acids: CSALRDSSYEQYF.

This clonotype came up a few times. The genes are TRBV24-1 and TRBJ2-2, with D uncertain. The length of the CDR3 is 14 residues. Trimming removed 9 bases from V and 2 bases from J, with 12 bases in between. CDR1 and CDR2 (germline): KGHDR, SFDVKD. CDR3 sequence: CATAGRGNTGELFF. The CDR3 DNA reads as TGTGCCACCGCCGGGCGAGGCAACACCGGGGAGCTGTTTTTT.

This clonotype has ten or more counts. The chain combines TRBV3-1 with TRBJ1-6; D not certain. CDR1 and CDR2 (germline): LGHDT, YNNKEL (reference sequence). V lost 4 bases and J lost 7, with 14 bases in between. The CDR3 has 15 residues. CDR3 in amino acids: CASSPVTRSNSPLHF. In nucleotides, the CDR3 is TGTGCCAGCAGCCCTGTCACACGATCAAATTCACCCCTCCACTTT.

This clonotype was detected a few times. This sequence joins TRBV19 and TRBJ2-2; D is uncertain. This CDR3 region has 12 residues. Deletions cut 0 bases from V and 6 bases from J, with 2 bases between. CDR1 and CDR2 (germline): LNHDA, SQIVND (reference sequence). The DNA for the CDR3 is TGTGCCAGTAGTATAGATCCCGGGGAGCTGTTTTTT. Residues: CASSIDPGELFF.

This clonotype was picked up a small number of times. CDR3 residues: CASSPTQETQYF. The CDR3 region has the DNA TGTGCCAGCTCACCCACCCAAGAGACCCAGTACTTC. The V and J genes are TRBV18 and TRBJ2-5; D unresolved. The V gene lost 3 bases and the J gene lost 1 base, with 3 bases spanning the gap. The germline V gene encodes CDR1 KGHSH and CDR2 LQKENI. This CDR3 spans 12 amino acids.

With regard to this clonotype: One end of the junction fails to match germline, which may point to a read error. The chain joins TRBV7-2 to TRBJ1-3; no clear D gene. The CDR3 is 15 residues long. CDR1 and CDR2 from the germline V gene are SGHTA and FQGNSA. CDR3 in DNA: TGTGCCAGCAGCCCTGGCCGGAGCTCTGGAAACACCATAAATTTT. This codes for CASSPGRSSGNTINF.

Many counts were recorded for this clonotype. V is TRBV28 and J is TRBJ1-1; D unclear. From germline, CDR1 is MDHEN and CDR2 SYDVKM. The CDR3 length is 12 residues. Trimming left V 8 bases short and J 3 bases short, with 10 bases between. CDR3 residues: CASWDIDTEAFF. CDR3 in DNA: TGTGCCAGCTGGGATATTGACACTGAAGCTTTCTTT.

The chain couples TRBV20-1 to TRBJ1-1; D is possibly TRBD1 (6 bases). The CDR3 covers 19 residues. Germline V gene sequence: CDR1 DFQATT, CDR2 SNEGSKA (reference sequence). Trimming took 0 bases from V and 1 from J, leaving 24 bases between them. For the CDR3, the DNA is TGCAGTGCTAGAGACCCGAATTTGGGGGGCCTGAGTTCGAACACTGAAGCTTTCTTT. Translating gives CSARDPNLGGLSSNTEAFF.

CDR3 nucleotide sequence: TGTGCCAGCAGCTTAGCTCCGGGGGCGGCGGTTCGGACCGGGGAGCTGTTTTTT. Translated: CASSLAPGAAVRTGELFF. The chain couples TRBV7-9 to TRBJ2-2, with D tentatively TRBD1 or TRBD2 (6 bases each). The CDR3 contains 18 residues. Trimming removed 0 bases at V and 5 bases at J, with 19 bases between. Germline assignment: CDR1 SEHNR and CDR2 FQNEAQ (reference sequence).

This clonotype was observed a handful of times. The V call is TRBV12-3 or TRBV12-4, the J call TRBJ1-1, with D hard to call. Trimming stripped 4 bases from V and 6 bases from J, with 9 bases between. There are 12 residues in the CDR3. CDR3 protein: CASSSQYAEAFF. The DNA of the CDR3 is TGTGCCAGCAGTTCCCAATACGCTGAAGCTTTCTTT.

This clonotype has a handful of counts. This rearrangement joins TRBV30 to TRBJ2-7, with D hard to call. Germline loops: CDR1 GTSNPN, CDR2 SVGIG (reference sequence). This CDR3 region has 12 residues. V lost 0 bases to trimming and J lost 3 bases, with 6 bases between them. The CDR3 DNA reads as TGTGCCTGGAGTGTAGTACGCTACGAGCAGTACTTC. Encoded protein: CAWSVVRYEQYF.

This clonotype was recorded a few times. The J gene is TRBJ2-7, the V gene TRBV13; possible D gene TRBD2, 6 bases. V was trimmed by 3 bases and J by 4 bases, leaving 13 bases between them. Germline CDR1 PRHDT, CDR2 FYEKMQ (reference sequence). The CDR3 extends over 14 amino acids. This CDR3 is CASSLRGINYEQYF. The CDR3 bases are TGTGCCAGCAGCTTGCGGGGAATTAATTACGAGCAGTACTTC. The variable domain in full, completed from reference TRBV13 and TRBJ2-7, reads AAGVIQSPRHLIKEKRETATLKCYPIPRHDTVYWYQQGPGQDPQFLISFYEKMQSDKGSIPDRFSAQQFSDYHSELNMSSLELGDSALYFCASSLRGINYEQYFGPGTRLTVT.

The chain links TRBV19 to TRBJ2-1; possible D gene TRBD2, 5 bases. Germline CDR1 is LNHDA and CDR2 is SQIVND (reference sequence). The CDR3 spans 14 residues. V was cut by 1 base and J by 8 bases, with 12 bases left in between. CDR3 protein: CASSIGLALDEQFF. The DNA of the CDR3 is TGTGCCAGTAGTATAGGTCTAGCTCTGGATGAGCAGTTCTTC.

This clonotype appeared a few times. The J gene is TRBJ2-7, the V gene TRBV6-1, with 7 nucleotides matching TRBD1. The CDR3 consists of 12 residues. Germline CDR1 is MNHNS and CDR2 is SASEGT. V was pared by 6 bases and J by 5 bases, with 4 bases of the junction left unmatched. The CDR3 loop reads CASRTGSHEQYF. CDR3 nucleotides: TGTGCCAGCAGGACAGGGAGCCACGAGCAGTACTTC.